A single T cell receptor beta chain is shown here with its context. This sample was taken from a study of blood T cell repertoires in COVID-19. V was shortened by 5 bases and J by 5 bases, with 15 bases between the two germline ends. Germline CDR1 reads MDHEN; CDR2 reads SYDVKM. CDR3 length: 14 amino acids. In the original workflow: Nucleated cell number was recorded as an estimate derived from reference gene primer amplification. Clones were read by immunoSEQ multiplex PCR, and TCRdb kept only the in-frame ones, dropping some. That table supplies the V and J calls and clone size; D and trimming were determined from the DNA. The repertoire holds about 110,000 clones, with 75% to 85% as singletons.

Sequencing was performed on peripheral blood. This rearrangement joins TRBV28 to TRBJ1-1; D may be TRBD1 (5 bases). This clonotype originated in a man at least 80 years old with COVID-19, enrolled during active disease. CDR3 protein: CASSTHGGKTEAFF. The CDR3 nucleotides are TGTGCCAGCAGTACTCACGGGGGGAAAACTGAAGCTTTCTTT.